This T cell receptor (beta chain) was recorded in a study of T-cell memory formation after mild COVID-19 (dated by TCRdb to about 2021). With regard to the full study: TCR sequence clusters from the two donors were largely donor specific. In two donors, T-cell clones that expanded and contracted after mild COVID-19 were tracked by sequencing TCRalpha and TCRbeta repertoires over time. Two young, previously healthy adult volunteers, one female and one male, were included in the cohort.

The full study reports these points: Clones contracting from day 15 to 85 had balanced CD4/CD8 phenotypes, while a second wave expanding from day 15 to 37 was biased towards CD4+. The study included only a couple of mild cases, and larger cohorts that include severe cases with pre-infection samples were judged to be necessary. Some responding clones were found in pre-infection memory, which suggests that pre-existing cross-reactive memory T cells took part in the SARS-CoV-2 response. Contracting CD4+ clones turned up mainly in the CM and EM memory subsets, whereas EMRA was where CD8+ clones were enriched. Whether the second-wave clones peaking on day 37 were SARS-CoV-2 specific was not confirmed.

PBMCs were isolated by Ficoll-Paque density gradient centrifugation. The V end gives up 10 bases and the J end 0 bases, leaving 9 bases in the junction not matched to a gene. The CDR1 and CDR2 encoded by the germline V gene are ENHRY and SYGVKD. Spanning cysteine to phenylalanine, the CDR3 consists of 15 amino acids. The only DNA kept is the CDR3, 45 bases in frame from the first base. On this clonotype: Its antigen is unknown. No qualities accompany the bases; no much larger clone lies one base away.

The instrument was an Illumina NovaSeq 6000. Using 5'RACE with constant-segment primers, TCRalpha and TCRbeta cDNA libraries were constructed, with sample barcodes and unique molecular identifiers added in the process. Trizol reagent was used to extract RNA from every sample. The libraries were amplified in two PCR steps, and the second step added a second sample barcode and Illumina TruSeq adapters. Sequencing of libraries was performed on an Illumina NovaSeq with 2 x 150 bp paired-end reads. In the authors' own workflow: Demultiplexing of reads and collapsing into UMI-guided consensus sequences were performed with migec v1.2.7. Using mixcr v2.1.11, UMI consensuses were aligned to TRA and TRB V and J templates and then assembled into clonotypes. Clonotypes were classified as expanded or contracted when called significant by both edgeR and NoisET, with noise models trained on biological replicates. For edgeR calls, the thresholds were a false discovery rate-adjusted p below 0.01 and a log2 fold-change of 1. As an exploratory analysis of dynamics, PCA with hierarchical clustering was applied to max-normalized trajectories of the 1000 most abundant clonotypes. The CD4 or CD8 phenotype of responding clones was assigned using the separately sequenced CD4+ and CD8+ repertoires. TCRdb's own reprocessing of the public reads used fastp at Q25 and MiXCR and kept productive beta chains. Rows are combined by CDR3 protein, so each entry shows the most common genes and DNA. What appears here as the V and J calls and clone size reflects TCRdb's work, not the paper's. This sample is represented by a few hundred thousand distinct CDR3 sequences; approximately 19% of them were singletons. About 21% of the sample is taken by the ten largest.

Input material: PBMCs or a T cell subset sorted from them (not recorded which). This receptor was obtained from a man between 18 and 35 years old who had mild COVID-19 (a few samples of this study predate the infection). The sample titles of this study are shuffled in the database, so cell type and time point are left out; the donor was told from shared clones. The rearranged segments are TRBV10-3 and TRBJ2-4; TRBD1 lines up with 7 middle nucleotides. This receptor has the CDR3 CATHSGTVAKNIQYF. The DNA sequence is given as TGTGCCACCCACAGTGGGACAGTAGCCAAAAACATTCAGTACTTC.